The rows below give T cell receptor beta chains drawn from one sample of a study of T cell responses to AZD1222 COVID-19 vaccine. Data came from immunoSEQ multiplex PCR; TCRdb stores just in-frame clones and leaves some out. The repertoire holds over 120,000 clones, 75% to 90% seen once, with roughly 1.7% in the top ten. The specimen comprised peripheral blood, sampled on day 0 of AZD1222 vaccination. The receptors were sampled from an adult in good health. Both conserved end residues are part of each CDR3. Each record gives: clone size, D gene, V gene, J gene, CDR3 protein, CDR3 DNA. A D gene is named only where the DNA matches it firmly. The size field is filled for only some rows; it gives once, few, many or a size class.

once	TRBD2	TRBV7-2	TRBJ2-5	CASSFSGGEETQYF	TGTGCCAGCAGCTTCTCGGGAGGGGAAGAGACCCAGTACTTC
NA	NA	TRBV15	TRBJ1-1	CATSATPAAF	TGTGCCACCAGCGCAACCCCTGCTGCGTTT
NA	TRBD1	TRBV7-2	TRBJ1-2	CASSQTGQGVYGYTF	TGTGCCAGCAGCCAAACCGGACAGGGCGTCTATGGCTACACCTTC
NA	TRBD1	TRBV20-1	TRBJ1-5	CSASGDRANQPQHF	TGCAGTGCTAGTGGGGACAGGGCGAATCAGCCCCAGCATTTT
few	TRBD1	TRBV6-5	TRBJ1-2	CASSSTGGSNYGYTF	TGTGCCAGCAGTTCGACAGGGGGCTCGAACTATGGCTACACCTTC
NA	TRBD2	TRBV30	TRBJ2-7	CAWRELATYEQYF	TGTGCCTGGAGGGAACTAGCGACCTACGAGCAGTACTTC
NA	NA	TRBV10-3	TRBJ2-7	CAMGEDSYEQYF	TGTGCCATGGGGGAGGACTCCTACGAGCAGTACTTC
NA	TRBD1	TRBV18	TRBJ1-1	CASSPGQENTEAFF	TGTGCCAGCTCACCCGGACAGGAGAACACTGAAGCTTTCTTT
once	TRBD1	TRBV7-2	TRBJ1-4	CASSPRDSNEKLFF	TGTGCCAGCAGCCCCCGGGACAGCAATGAAAAACTGTTTTTT
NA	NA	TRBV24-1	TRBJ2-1	CATSLRARQFF	TGTGCCACCAGTTTGCGAGCCCGGCAGTTCTTC
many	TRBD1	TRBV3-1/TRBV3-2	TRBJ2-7	CASSQPGQGHYEQYF	TGTGCCAGCAGCCAACCCGGACAGGGACACTACGAGCAGTACTTC
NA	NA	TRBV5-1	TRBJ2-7	CASSSGSGYEQYF	TGCGCCAGCAGCTCAGGATCGGGTTACGAGCAGTACTTC
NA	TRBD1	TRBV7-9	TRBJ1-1	CASSLDGRGLLTEAFF	TGTGCCAGCAGCTTAGACGGCAGGGGGCTTTTGACTGAAGCTTTCTTT
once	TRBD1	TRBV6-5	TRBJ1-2	CASTPGQTIYGYTF	TGTGCCAGCACCCCGGGACAGACCATCTATGGCTACACCTTC
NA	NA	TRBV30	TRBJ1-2	CAWEERTMSYTF	TGTGCCTGGGAAGAAAGAACAATGAGCTACACCTTC
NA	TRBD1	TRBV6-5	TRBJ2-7	CASHRGTGFGEQYF	TGTGCCAGCCATCGCGGGACAGGGTTTGGGGAGCAGTACTTC
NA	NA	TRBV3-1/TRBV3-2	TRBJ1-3	CASSQRGGAGNTIYF	TGTGCCAGCAGCCAACGGGGCGGGGCTGGAAACACCATATATTTT
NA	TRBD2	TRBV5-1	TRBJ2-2	CASSPGLAGGPTGELFF	TGCGCCAGCAGCCCCGGACTAGCGGGAGGGCCTACCGGGGAGCTGTTTTTT
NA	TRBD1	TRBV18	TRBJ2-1	CASSPRESSGQGFYNEQFF	TGTGCCAGCTCACCTCGCGAATCGTCGGGACAGGGGTTTTACAATGAGCAGTTCTTC
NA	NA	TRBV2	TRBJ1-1	CASNSGGITEAFF	TGTGCCAGCAATTCAGGTGGTATTACTGAAGCTTTCTTT
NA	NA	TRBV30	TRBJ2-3	CAWRSSLTDTQYF	TGTGCCTGGAGGTCCTCCCTAACAGATACGCAGTATTTT